The 27 T cell receptor beta chains below were found in one sample sequenced in a study of T cell responses to AZD1222 COVID-19 vaccine. Clones were sequenced by immunoSEQ multiplex PCR, and TCRdb holds only the in-frame ones, with some missing. The sample holds roughly 80,000 clones, 90% seen once. Sequencing used peripheral blood, obtained 28 days after the second AZD1222 dose. The receptors were gathered from an adult who received the AZD1222 COVID-19 vaccine.

The chain joins TRBV9 to TRBJ2-7, with TRBD1 matching 8 bases. Germline loops: CDR1 SGDLS, CDR2 YYNGEE. The CDR3 covers 15 residues. V shed 4 bases and J 0 bases; nucleotides not matched to a gene: 6. For the CDR3, the DNA is TGTGCCAGCAGCCGAGGACAGGGCAGCTCCTACGAGCAGTACTTC. This translates into CASSRGQGSSYEQYF.

The chain couples TRBV3-1 (or the pseudogene TRBV3-2) to TRBJ1-5; D may be TRBD1 (5 bases). V was cut by 1 base and J by 6 bases, with 10 bases left in between. Germline lookup yields CDR1 LGHDT and CDR2 YNNKEL (reference sequence). This CDR3 region has 14 residues. As DNA, the CDR3 is TGTGCCAGCAGCCAAGGGGGGGTGGCTCAGCCCCAGCATTTT. Translation: CASSQGGVAQPQHF.

The chain has TRBV29-1 and TRBJ2-1; 14 positions match TRBD2. V lost 6 bases and J lost 12; bases outside the gene matches: 10. The CDR3 contains 14 residues. Germline assignment: CDR1 SQVTM and CDR2 ANQGSEA. CDR3 sequence (DNA): TGCAGCGTCTCTCGGACTAGCGGGAGGTCTTGGCAGTTCTTC. It yields the protein CSVSRTSGRSWQFF.

CDR3 amino acids: CASIKGGYGYTF. In DNA form, the CDR3 reads TGTGCCAGCATCAAGGGGGGGTATGGCTACACCTTC. The chain uses TRBV6-6 and TRBJ1-2; the D gene is possibly TRBD1 (6 bases). Per the germline V gene, CDR1 is MNHNY and CDR2 is SVGAGI (reference sequence). V lost 7 bases and J 5 bases, leaving 11 bases between the germline ends. CDR3 length: 12 amino acids.

The rearrangement joins TRBV5-1 to TRBJ2-3; possible D gene TRBD2, 5 bases. The CDR3 sequence is 12 residues long. V was pared by 2 bases and J by 5 bases, with 6 bases between. From germline, CDR1 is SGHRS and CDR2 YFSETQ. CDR3 in amino acids: CASSFGEDTQYF. Written as DNA, the CDR3 is TGCGCCAGCAGCTTCGGGGAAGATACGCAGTATTTT.

The chain couples TRBV9 to TRBJ2-1; the match to TRBD2 covers 9 bases. Germline V CDR1 and CDR2: SGDLS, YYNGEE. With V trimmed by 1 base and J by 0 bases, 5 bases remained unmatched. CDR3 length: 17 residues. In nucleotides, the CDR3 is TGTGCCAGCAGCGTACCGGCTAGCGGGGCCTCCTACAATGAGCAGTTCTTC. Its protein product is CASSVPASGASYNEQFF.

This chain joins TRBV1 and TRBJ1-2; the tabulated D call, TRBD1, remains unverified against the DNA. TRBV1 is reported as a pseudogene. The CDR3 spans 15 residues. The DNA of the CDR3 is TGCACCAGCAGCCAGTGGTTGGCAGCTAACTATGGCTACACCTTC. Amino acids: CTSSQWLAANYGYTF.

The chain combines TRBV6-6 with TRBJ2-7; D is possibly TRBD2 (5 bases). The CDR3 is 12 residues long. The ends were cut back, 5 bases at V and 7 bases at J, with 12 bases in the middle. In germline, CDR1 is MNHNY, CDR2 SVGAGI (reference sequence). The DNA of the CDR3 is TGTGCCAGCAGTCCCGGACGGGATGAGCAGTACTTC. It specifies CASSPGRDEQYF.

The chain is built from TRBV6-5 and TRBJ2-1; possibly TRBD2 for D (6 bases). The CDR3 is 14 amino acids. The germline gives CDR1 MNHEY, CDR2 SVGAGI. Trimming cost V 6 bases and J 3 bases, with 12 bases left between them. The DNA for the CDR3 is TGTGCCAGCAGCCCGGGACTGGGCTACAATGAGCAGTTCTTC. Encoded protein: CASSPGLGYNEQFF.

The CDR3 bases are TGTGCCAGCAGCCTCACCCACCAGGGTAATGAAAAACTGTTTTTT. Translated, it gives CASSLTHQGNEKLFF. V is TRBV7-9 and J is TRBJ1-4; maybe TRBD1 (5 bases). There are 15 residues in the CDR3. Germline assignment: CDR1 SEHNR and CDR2 FQNEAQ (reference sequence). Trimming shortened V by 5 bases and J by 4 bases, and 14 bases separated the two germline ends. The whole variable domain, remainder taken from reference TRBV7-9 and TRBJ1-4, is DTGVSQNPRHKITKRGQNVTFRCDPISEHNRLYWYRQTLGQGPEFLTYFQNEAQLEKSRLLSDRFSAERPKGSFSTLEIQRTEQGDSAMYLCASSLTHQGNEKLFFGSGTQLSVL.

This clone was seen a single time. The V call is TRBV5-1, the J call TRBJ1-4; tentative D call: TRBD1 (6 bases). Per the germline V gene, CDR1 is SGHRS and CDR2 is YFSETQ. The V end lost 4 bases, the J end lost 0 bases, and 10 bases lay between the germline ends. This CDR3 comprises 15 residues. Here the CDR3 reads CASSPTGATNEKLFF. The CDR3 DNA reads as TGCGCCAGCAGCCCGACAGGTGCAACTAATGAAAAACTGTTTTTT. Supplemented by reference TRBV5-1 and TRBJ1-4, the full variable domain reads KAGVTQTPRYLIKTRGQQVTLSCSPISGHRSVSWYQQTPGQGLQFLFEYFSETQRNKGNFPGRFSGRQFSNSRSEMNVSTLELGDSALYLCASSPTGATNEKLFFGSGTQLSVL.

The CDR3 sequence: CASSPGIAGSYEQYF. CDR3 DNA: TGTGCCAGCAGCCCGGGGATAGCGGGTTCCTACGAGCAGTACTTC. V usage is TRBV6-2 or TRBV6-3 and J usage is TRBJ2-7, with 7 bases lining up with TRBD2. V shed 6 bases, J shed 1 base, and the junction held 9 bases outside the gene matches. The V gene's germline CDR1 is MNHEY and CDR2 SVGEGT. The CDR3 runs to 15 residues.

V and J are TRBV5-1 and TRBJ1-2, with D possibly TRBD1 on 5 matching bases. Germline CDR1 SGHRS, CDR2 YFSETQ. Trimming took 7 bases from V and 8 from J, leaving 24 bases between them. The CDR3 consists of 15 residues. The CDR3 DNA reads TGCGCCAGCTCCCCTGGGGGGAACCTTTTTGGCGGCTACACCTTC. Its translation is CASSPGGNLFGGYTF.

The gene calls are TRBV3-1 (or the pseudogene TRBV3-2) and TRBJ1-2, with D possibly being TRBD1 (5 bases). Germline V lookup: CDR1 LGHDT, CDR2 YNNKEL (reference sequence). The CDR3 consists of 16 residues. V was pared by 0 bases and J by 4 bases, with 15 bases between. CDR3 nucleotide sequence: TGTGCCAGCAGCCAAGAAGCAGGGATGAGGTCCTATGGCTACACCTTC. Protein: CASSQEAGMRSYGYTF.

This chain joins TRBV20-1 and TRBJ2-3; D may be TRBD2 (6 bases). Germline assignment: CDR1 DFQATT and CDR2 SNEGSKA (reference sequence). V was shortened by 5 bases and J by 5 bases, with 8 bases between the two germline ends. There are 11 residues in the CDR3. In DNA form, the CDR3 reads TGCAGTGCTCAGGGACTAGATACGCAGTATTTT. It translates to CSAQGLDTQYF.

A single count supports this clone. This chain links TRBV12-2 with TRBJ1-6. TRBV12-2 is reported as a pseudogene. This CDR3 is built from 14 residues. The CDR3 sequence is CASRSFFYNSPLHF. In DNA form, the CDR3 reads TGTGCAAGTCGCTCCTTTTTTTATAATTCACCCCTCCACTTT.

This clone was seen once. This sequence joins TRBV10-3 and TRBJ1-1; no firm D call. CDR3 size: 16 residues. Per the germline V gene, CDR1 is ENHRY and CDR2 is SYGVKD. Trimming removed 6 bases from V and 0 bases from J, with 17 bases in between. CDR3 in DNA: TGTGCCATCAGATCCGTACTCGCCGGGGTGAACACTGAAGCTTTCTTT. It encodes CAIRSVLAGVNTEAFF.

J is TRBJ2-7 and V is TRBV6-5; 10 bases fit TRBD1. J was trimmed by 3 bases and V by 6 bases; bases with no gene match: 5. CDR1 is MNHEY and CDR2 is SVGAGI in the germline V gene. The CDR3 runs to 14 residues. The CDR3 loop is CASSRGDRGYEQYF. The CDR3 bases are TGTGCCAGCAGCAGGGGGGACAGGGGCTACGAGCAGTACTTC.

This chain uses TRBV7-8 with TRBJ2-1; 10 bases are a match to TRBD1. The CDR3 is 15 residues long. V shed 5 bases, J shed 8 bases, and the junction held 9 bases outside the gene matches. CDR1 and CDR2 from the germline V gene are SGHVS and FQNEAQ. CDR3 residues: CASSRTGQGHHEQFF. For the CDR3, the DNA is TGTGCCAGCAGCCGAACGGGACAGGGGCACCATGAGCAGTTCTTC.

V and J are TRBV2 and TRBJ1-5; 7 bases fit TRBD1. After removal of 4 bases from V and 2 bases from J, the junction contained 5 bases not matched to a gene. The CDR3 totals 15 residues. The V gene's germline CDR1 is SNHLY and CDR2 FYNNEI. The CDR3 is CASSVQGIGNQPQHF. For the CDR3, the DNA is TGTGCCAGCAGTGTACAGGGGATAGGCAATCAGCCCCAGCATTTT.

The V call is TRBV29-1, the J call TRBJ1-5; D unresolved. From germline, CDR1 is SQVTM and CDR2 ANQGSEA. V lost 4 bases to trimming and J lost 4 bases, with 8 bases between them. This CDR3 has 12 residues. The CDR3 protein is CSVASGNQPQHF. The CDR3 DNA follows: TGCAGCGTTGCTAGCGGAAATCAGCCCCAGCATTTT.

The chain is built from TRBV5-5 and TRBJ1-6; no firm D call. The CDR3 sequence is 18 residues long. Between the trimmed V and J ends, which lost 0 bases and 7 bases, there was a span of 20 bases. Germline V gene data show CDR1 as SGHKS and CDR2 as YYEKEE (reference sequence). This CDR3 is CASSLAVAGGLVNSPLHF. Written as DNA, the CDR3 is TGTGCCAGCAGCTTGGCCGTTGCAGGTGGACTTGTGAATTCACCCCTCCACTTT.

The rearrangement uses TRBV6-5 and TRBJ2-2, with D possibly being TRBD2 (5 bases). Germline CDR1 and CDR2: MNHEY and SVGAGI. This CDR3 contains 14 residues. The V end lost 5 bases, the J end lost 2 bases, and 9 bases lay between the germline ends. This CDR3 is CASSLSGNTGELFF. The CDR3 coding sequence is TGTGCCAGCAGTCTGAGCGGCAACACCGGGGAGCTGTTTTTT.

The genes are TRBV11-3 and TRBJ2-2; TRBD1 might be the D (5 bases). Trimming left V 10 bases short and J 6 bases short, with 9 bases between. The CDR3 has 11 residues. The germline V gene encodes CDR1 SGHNT and CDR2 YENEEA. The CDR3: CATQGSGELFF. DNA of the CDR3: TGTGCCACCCAGGGTTCCGGGGAGCTGTTTTTT.

This chain uses TRBV5-1 with TRBJ2-3; TRBD1 is a possible D gene (5 bases). Germline CDR1 and CDR2: SGHRS and YFSETQ. The CDR3 loop spans 18 amino acids. V lost 0 bases to trimming and J lost 3 bases, with 20 bases between them. The CDR3 region is CASSLAIYGRGSTDTQYF. The CDR3 DNA reads TGCGCCAGCAGCTTGGCGATTTATGGTAGGGGTAGTACAGATACGCAGTATTTT.

The chain carries TRBV21-1 and TRBJ1-1; TRBD1 is the table's D call, not checked against the DNA. TRBV21-1 is a known pseudogene. This CDR3 has 15 residues. The CDR3 spells CASSTFDRGGSEAFF. The CDR3, as DNA: TGTGCCAGCAGCACCTTTGACAGGGGAGGTTCTGAAGCTTTCTTT.

This rearrangement joins TRBV11-1 to TRBJ1-1, with D tentatively TRBD1 (5 bases). This CDR3 region has 16 residues. V was cut by 3 bases and J by 0 bases, with 14 bases left in between. The germline V gene has CDR1 SGHAT and CDR2 FQDESV (reference sequence). As DNA, the CDR3 is TGTGCCAGCAGCTTTCGGACACTAAGGATGAACACTGAAGCTTTCTTT. Protein sequence: CASSFRTLRMNTEAFF. The whole variable domain, filled in from reference TRBV11-1 and TRBJ1-1, reads EAEVAQSPRYKITEKSQAVAFWCDPISGHATLYWYRQILGQGPELLVQFQDESVVDDSQLPKDRFSAERLKGVDSTLKIQPAELGDSAMYLCASSFRTLRMNTEAFFGQGTRLTVV.